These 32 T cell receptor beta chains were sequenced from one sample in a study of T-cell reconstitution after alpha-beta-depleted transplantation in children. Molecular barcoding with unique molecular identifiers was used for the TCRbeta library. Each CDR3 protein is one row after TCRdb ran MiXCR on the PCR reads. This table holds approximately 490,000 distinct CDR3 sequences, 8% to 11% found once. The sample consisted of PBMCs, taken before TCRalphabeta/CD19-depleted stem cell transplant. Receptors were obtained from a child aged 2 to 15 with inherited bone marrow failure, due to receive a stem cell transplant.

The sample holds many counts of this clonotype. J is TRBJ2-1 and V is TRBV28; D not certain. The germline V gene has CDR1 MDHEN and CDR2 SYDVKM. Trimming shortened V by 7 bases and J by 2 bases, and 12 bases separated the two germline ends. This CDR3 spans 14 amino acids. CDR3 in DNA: TGTGCCAGCACCCTCAACCCGACCTACAATGAGCAGTTCTTC. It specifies CASTLNPTYNEQFF.

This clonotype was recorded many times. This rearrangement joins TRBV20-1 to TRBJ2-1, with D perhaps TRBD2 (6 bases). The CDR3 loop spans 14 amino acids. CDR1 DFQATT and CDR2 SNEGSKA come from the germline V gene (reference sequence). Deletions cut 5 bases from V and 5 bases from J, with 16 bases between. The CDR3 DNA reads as TGCAGTGCTTCCCGGGACTGGACCAACAATGAGCAGTTCTTC. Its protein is CSASRDWTNNEQFF.

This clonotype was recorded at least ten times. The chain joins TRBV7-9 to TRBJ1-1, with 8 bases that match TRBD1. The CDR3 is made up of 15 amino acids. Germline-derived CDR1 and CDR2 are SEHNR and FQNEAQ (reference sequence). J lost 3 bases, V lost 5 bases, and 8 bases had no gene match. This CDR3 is CASSERTGTHTEAFF. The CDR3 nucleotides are TGTGCCAGCAGCGAACGGACAGGGACTCACACTGAAGCTTTCTTT.

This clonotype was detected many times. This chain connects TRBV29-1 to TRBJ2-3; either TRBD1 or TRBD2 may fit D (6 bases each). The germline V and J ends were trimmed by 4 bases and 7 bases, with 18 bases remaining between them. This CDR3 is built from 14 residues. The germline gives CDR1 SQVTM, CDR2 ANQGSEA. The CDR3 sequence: CSVGLAEGTYTQYF. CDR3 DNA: TGCAGCGTTGGGCTGGCGGAGGGGACATATACGCAGTATTTT.

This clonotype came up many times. The CDR3 protein is CASSAFGSATNEKLFF. In DNA, the CDR3 is TGTGCCAGCAGCGCCTTTGGGAGTGCAACTAATGAAAAACTGTTTTTT. This chain connects TRBV28 to TRBJ1-4; D is undetermined. Germline values: CDR1 MDHEN, CDR2 SYDVKM. The V and J ends lost 6 bases and 0 bases respectively, with 14 bases between them. The CDR3 has 16 amino acids.

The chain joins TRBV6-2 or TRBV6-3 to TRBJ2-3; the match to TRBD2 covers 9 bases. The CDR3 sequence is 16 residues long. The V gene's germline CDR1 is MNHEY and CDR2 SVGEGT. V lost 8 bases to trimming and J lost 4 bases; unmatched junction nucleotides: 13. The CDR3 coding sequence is TGTGCCAGCTCCCCCTTTGGCGGGAGGGCTTCAGATACGCAGTATTTT. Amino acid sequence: CASSPFGGRASDTQYF.

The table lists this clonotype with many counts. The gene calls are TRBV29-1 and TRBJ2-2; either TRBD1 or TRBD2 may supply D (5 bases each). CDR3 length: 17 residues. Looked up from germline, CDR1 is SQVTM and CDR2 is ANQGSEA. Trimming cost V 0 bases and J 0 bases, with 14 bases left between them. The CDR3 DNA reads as TGCAGCGTTGAAGATCTACCCGGGGACGCGAACACCGGGGAGCTGTTTTTT. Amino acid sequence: CSVEDLPGDANTGELFF.

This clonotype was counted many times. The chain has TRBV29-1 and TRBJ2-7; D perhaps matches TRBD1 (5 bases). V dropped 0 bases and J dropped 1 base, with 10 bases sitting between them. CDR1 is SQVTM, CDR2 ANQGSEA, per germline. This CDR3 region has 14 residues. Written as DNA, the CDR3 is TGCAGCGTTGAAGAGGTCGCAGGGTCCTACGAGCAGTACTTC. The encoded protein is CSVEEVAGSYEQYF.

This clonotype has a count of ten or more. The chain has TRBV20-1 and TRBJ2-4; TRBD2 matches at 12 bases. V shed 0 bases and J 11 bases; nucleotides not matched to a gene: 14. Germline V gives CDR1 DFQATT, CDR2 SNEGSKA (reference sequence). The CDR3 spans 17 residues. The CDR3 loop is CSARDPLAGGPAAFQYF. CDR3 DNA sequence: TGCAGTGCTAGAGACCCTCTAGCGGGAGGGCCGGCGGCATTTCAGTACTTC.

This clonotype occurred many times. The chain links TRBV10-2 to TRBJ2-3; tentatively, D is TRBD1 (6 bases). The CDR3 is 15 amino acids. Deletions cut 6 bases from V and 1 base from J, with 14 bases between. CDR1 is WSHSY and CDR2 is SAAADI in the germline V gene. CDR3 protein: CASSHPGAGTDTQYF. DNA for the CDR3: TGCGCCAGCAGCCACCCAGGGGCCGGCACAGATACGCAGTATTTT.

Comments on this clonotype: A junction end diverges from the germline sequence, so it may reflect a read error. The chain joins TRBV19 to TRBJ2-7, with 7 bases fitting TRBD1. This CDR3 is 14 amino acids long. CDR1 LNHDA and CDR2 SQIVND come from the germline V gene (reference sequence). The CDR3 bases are TGTGCCAAGCGCCGGGACAGACCTACCTACGACCAGTACTTC. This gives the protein CAKRRDRPTYDQYF.

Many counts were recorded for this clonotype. The CDR3 loop reads CASSPSPGLAGVKGVYNEQFF. The CDR3 DNA is TGTGCCAGCAGTCCCTCGCCGGGACTAGCGGGAGTAAAGGGGGTTTACAATGAGCAGTTCTTC. This chain connects TRBV6-2 or TRBV6-3 to TRBJ2-1; 14 bases are shared with TRBD2. This CDR3 has 21 amino acids. Germline V lookup: CDR1 MNHEY, CDR2 SVGEGT. The V segment lost 5 bases and the J segment 4 bases; nucleotides outside the gene matches: 19.

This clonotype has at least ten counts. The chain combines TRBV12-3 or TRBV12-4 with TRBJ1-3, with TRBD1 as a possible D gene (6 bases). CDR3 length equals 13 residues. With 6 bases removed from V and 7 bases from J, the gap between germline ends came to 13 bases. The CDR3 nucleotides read TGTGCCAGCAGCCTAGACAGGTTCAACACCATATATTTT. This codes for CASSLDRFNTIYF.

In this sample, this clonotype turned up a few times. The CDR3 sequence is CASSLAFRTEGNTEAFF. In DNA form, the CDR3 reads TGTGCCAGCAGCTTGGCCTTCCGGACTGAGGGGAACACTGAAGCTTTCTTT. This chain links TRBV5-5 with TRBJ1-1; D is unclear. The CDR3 has 17 amino acids. V was pared by 0 bases and J by 1 base, with 16 bases between. In germline, CDR1 is SGHKS, CDR2 YYEKEE (reference sequence). Combining the CDR3 with reference TRBV5-5 and TRBJ1-1 gives the whole variable domain DAGVTQSPTHLIKTRGQQVTLRCSPISGHKSVSWYQQVLGQGPQFIFQYYEKEERGRGNFPDRFSARQFPNYSSELNVNALLLGDSALYLCASSLAFRTEGNTEAFFGQGTRLTVV.

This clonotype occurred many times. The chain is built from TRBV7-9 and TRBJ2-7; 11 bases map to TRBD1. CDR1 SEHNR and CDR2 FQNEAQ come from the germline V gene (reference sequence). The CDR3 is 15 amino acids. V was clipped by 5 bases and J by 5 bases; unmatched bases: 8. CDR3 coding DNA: TGTGCCAGCAGCCAGTCTGGACAGGGGGCGGACGAGCAGTACTTC. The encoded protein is CASSQSGQGADEQYF. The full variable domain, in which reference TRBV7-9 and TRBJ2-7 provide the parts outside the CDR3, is DTGVSQNPRHKITKRGQNVTFRCDPISEHNRLYWYRQTLGQGPEFLTYFQNEAQLEKSRLLSDRFSAERPKGSFSTLEIQRTEQGDSAMYLCASSQSGQGADEQYFGPGTRLTVT.

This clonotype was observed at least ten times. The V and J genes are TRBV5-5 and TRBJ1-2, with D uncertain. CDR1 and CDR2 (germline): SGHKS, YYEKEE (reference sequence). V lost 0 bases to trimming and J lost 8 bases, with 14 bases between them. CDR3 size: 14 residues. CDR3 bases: TGTGCCAGCAGCTTGGGAGGCCTGCGCACGGGCTACACCTTC. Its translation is CASSLGGLRTGYTF.

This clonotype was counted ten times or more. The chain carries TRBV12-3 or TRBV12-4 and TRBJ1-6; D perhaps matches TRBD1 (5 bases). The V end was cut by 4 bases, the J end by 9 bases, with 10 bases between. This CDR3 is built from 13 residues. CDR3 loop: CASSWDLGSPLHF. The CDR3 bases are TGTGCCAGCAGTTGGGACCTGGGTTCACCCCTCCACTTT.

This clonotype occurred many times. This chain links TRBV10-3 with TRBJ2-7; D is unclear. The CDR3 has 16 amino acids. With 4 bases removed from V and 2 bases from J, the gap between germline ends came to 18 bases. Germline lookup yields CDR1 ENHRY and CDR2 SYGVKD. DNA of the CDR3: TGTGCCATCAGTGTGATTCCGGGCCAATCCACCTACGAGCAGTACTTC. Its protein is CAISVIPGQSTYEQYF.

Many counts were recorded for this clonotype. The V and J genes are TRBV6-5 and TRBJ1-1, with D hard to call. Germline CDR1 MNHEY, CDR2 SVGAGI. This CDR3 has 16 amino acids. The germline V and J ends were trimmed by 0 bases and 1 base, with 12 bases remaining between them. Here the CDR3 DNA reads TGTGCCAGCAGTTACTCGATTTTACCGCAGAACACTGAAGCTTTCTTT. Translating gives CASSYSILPQNTEAFF.

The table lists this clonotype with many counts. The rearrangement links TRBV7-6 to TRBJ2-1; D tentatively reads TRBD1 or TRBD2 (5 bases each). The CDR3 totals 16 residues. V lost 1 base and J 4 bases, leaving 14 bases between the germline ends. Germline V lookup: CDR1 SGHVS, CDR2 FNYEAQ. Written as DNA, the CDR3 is TGTGCCAGCAGCTTAGATCACCAGGGCGGGTACAATGAGCAGTTCTTC. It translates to CASSLDHQGGYNEQFF.

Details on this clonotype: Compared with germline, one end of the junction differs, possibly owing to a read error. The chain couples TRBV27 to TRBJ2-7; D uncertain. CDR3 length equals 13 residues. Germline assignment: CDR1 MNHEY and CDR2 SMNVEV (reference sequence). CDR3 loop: CASSLARSYEHYF. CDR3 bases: TGTGCCAGCAGTTTGGCAAGATCCTACGAGCATTACTTC.

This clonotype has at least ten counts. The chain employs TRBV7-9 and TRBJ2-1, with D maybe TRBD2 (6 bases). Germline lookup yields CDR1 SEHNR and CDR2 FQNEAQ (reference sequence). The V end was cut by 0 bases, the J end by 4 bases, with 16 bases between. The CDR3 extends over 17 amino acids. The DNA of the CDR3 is TGTGCCAGCAGCTTAGCGTGGGAGCTCGGGAGATACAATGAGCAGTTCTTC. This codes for CASSLAWELGRYNEQFF.

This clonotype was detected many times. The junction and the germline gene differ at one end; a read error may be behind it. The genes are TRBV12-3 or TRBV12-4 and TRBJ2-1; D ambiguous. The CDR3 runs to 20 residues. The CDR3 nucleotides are TGTGCCAGCAGTTTAGTTCTATGGGGTATCGGTAGGGCGGCTTACAGTGAGCAGTTCTTC. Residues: CASSLVLWGIGRAAYSEQFF.

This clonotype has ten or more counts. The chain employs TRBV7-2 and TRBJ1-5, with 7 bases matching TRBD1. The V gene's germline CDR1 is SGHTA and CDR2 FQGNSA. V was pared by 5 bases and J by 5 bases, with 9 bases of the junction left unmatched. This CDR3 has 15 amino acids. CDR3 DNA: TGTGCCAGCAGCCCGACAGGGCGCTGGGATCAGCCCCAGCATTTT. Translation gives CASSPTGRWDQPQHF.

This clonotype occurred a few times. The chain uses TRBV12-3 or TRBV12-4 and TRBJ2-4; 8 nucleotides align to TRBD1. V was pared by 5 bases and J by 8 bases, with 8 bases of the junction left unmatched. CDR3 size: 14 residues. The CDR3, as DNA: TGTGCCAGCAGTCACTGGCAGGGGGCGGACATTCAGTACTTC. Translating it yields CASSHWQGADIQYF.

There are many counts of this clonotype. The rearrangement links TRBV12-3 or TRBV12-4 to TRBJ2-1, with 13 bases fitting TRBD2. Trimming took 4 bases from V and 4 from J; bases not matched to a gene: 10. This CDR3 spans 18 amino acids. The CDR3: CASSSLGLAGDLYNEQFF. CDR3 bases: TGTGCCAGCAGTTCCCTTGGACTAGCGGGAGACCTATACAATGAGCAGTTCTTC.

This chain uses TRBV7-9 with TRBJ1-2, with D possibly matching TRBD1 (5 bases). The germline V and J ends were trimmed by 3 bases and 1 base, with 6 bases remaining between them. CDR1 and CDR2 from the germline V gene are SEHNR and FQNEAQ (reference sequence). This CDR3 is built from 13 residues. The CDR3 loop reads CASSLDINYGYTF. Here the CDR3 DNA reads TGTGCCAGCAGCTTGGACATTAACTATGGCTACACCTTC.

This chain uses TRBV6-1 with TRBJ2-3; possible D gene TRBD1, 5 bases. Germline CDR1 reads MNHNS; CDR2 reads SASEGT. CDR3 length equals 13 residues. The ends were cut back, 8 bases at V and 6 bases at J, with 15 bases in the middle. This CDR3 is CASLGRPQDTQYF. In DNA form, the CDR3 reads TGTGCCAGCTTGGGGCGGCCACAGGATACGCAGTATTTT.

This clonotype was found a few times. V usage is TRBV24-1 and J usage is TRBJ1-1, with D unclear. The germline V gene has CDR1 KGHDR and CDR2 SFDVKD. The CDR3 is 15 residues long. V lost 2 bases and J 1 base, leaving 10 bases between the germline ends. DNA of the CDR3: TGTGCCACCAGTGATTCTACGAGATCGAACACTGAAGCTTTCTTT. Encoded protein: CATSDSTRSNTEAFF.

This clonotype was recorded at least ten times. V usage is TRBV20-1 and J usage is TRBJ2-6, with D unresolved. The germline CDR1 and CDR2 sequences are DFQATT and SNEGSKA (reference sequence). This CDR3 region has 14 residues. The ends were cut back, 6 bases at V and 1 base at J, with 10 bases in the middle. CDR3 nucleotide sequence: TGCAGTGCCCCGTCACCGTCTGGGGCCAACGTCCTGACTTTC. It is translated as CSAPSPSGANVLTF.

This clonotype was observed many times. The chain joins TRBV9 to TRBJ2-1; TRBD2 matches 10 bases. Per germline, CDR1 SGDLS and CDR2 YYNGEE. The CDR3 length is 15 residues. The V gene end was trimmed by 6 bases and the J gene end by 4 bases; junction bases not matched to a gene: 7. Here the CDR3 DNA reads TGTGCCAGCACCCTTGGACTAGCGGATTACAATGAGCAGTTCTTC. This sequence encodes CASTLGLADYNEQFF.

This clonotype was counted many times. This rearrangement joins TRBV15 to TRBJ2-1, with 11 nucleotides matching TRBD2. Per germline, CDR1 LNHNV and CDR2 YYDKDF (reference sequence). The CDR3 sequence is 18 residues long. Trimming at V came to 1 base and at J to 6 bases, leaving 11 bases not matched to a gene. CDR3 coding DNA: TGTGCCACCAGCAGAGGAGGAGGTGGGACTAGCGGACCCAATGAGCAGTTCTTC. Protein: CATSRGGGGTSGPNEQFF.